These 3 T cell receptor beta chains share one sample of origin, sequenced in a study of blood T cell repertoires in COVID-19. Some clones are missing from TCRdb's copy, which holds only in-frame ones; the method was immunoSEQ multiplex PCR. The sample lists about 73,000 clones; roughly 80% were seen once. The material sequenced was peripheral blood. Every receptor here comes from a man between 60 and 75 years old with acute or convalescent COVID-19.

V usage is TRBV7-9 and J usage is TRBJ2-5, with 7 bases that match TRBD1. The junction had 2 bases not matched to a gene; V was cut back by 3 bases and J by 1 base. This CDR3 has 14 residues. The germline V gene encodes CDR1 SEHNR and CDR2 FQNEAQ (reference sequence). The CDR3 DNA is TGTGCCAGCAGCTTTGGACAGGCCCAAGAGACCCAGTACTTC. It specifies CASSFGQAQETQYF.

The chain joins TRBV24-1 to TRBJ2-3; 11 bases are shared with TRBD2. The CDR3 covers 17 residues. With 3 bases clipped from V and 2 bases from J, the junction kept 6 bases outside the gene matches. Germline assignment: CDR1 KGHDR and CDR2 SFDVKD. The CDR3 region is CATSDGTSGGNTDTQYF. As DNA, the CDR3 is TGTGCCACCAGTGATGGTACTAGCGGGGGTAACACAGATACGCAGTATTTT.

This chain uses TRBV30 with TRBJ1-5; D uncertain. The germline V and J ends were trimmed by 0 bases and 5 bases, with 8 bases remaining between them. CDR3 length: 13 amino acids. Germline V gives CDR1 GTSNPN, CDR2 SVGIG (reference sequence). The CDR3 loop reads CAWSVHTDQPQHF. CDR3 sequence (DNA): TGTGCCTGGAGTGTACATACCGATCAGCCCCAGCATTTT.